This TCR beta chain was identified during a study of shared T cell receptors in the human thymus listed by TCRdb under 2021. Background for the entire study: The study examined how self-reactive, shared T-cell receptor alpha chains are generated in the human thymus.

Preparation of the library involved the immunoSEQ multiplex PCR assay. TCRdb retrieved this table from immuneACCESS and kept in-frame rearrangements only. Not all clones are present; in checked studies, unresolved V genes account for under half, and no reason is known for the remainder. Counted in this sample were hundreds of thousands of clones; approximately 80% of them appeared once. The top ten clones comprise less than 0.015% of the sample. For CDR1 and CDR2, the germline V gene (reference sequence) lists MNHEY and SMNVEV. Counted from cysteine to phenylalanine, this CDR3 has 14 amino acids. The entry retains the CDR3 DNA only, 42 bases that are in frame from base 1. V has 6 bases trimmed and J has 9 bases trimmed; junction bases matching no gene number 13. For this clone: This clone's antigen is unknown. No base quality values were provided; no much bigger clone lies one nucleotide off.

These data were likewise used in another study, on human thymus T cells. The other study reports the following: The donors were immunologically healthy infants in Finland who had open corrective cardiac surgery for congenital heart defects. The thymus tissue came from surgical resects taken out during corrective cardiac surgery. Both the thymic and the peripheral blood repertoires appeared to show biased V and J gene segment usage. The related research found that thymic TCR repertoires overlapped highly between unrelated individuals. The study described the TCR alpha and beta repertoires in about eight infant thymus samples and a few matching peripheral blood samples. Donor ages ranging from about 7 to 250 days were recorded, and more than 5 male and two female infants were included in the cohort. Thymocytes were mechanically released from the tissue and were stored as pellets of about 8.5-31 million cells at -70 degrees C. A QIAsymphony instrument was used to extract genomic DNA from the frozen cell pellets. Using the immunoSEQ multiplex PCR assay, the TCRB and TCRAD loci were amplified from a standardized quantity of quality-controlled genomic DNA. The V(D)J region was spanned by amplicons of a length sufficient to cover the CDR3 and to identify V and J genes. The commercial immunoSEQ service was used to sequence amplicons on an Illumina platform. Primer bias and sequencing errors were corrected using previously described methods, and TCRAD and TCRB definitions followed the IMGT database. immunoSEQ Analyzer 3.0 and VDJTools were used for repertoire analysis, which covered basic statistics, V/J segment usage, diversity estimates, rarefaction and pairwise overlap. Chao1, ChaoE, Efron-Thisted, Shannon and inverse Simpson indices were used to estimate diversity, which was also estimated on datasets down-sampled to the smallest sample. Repertoire overlap was assessed by strict matching of CDR3 nucleotide sequence, V gene and J gene, and clustering was done by Jaccard-based multidimensional scaling. On average, about 730,000 unique TCRB clonotypes were obtained from thymus samples, compared with 70,000 to 100,000 from blood samples.

Sequenced: thymocytes. The receptor chain draws on TRBV27 and TRBJ2-5; 7 bases in between match TRBD2. The receptor comes from a boy in the first two years of life with a congenital heart defect. Donor details come from another sample of the same person, matched by shared clones. This receptor has the CDR3 CASSSGTNSPAQYF. The nucleotide sequence is given as TGTGCCAGCAGCTCCGGGACTAACTCTCCGGCCCAGTACTTC.